The 15 T cell receptor beta chains below were found in one sample sequenced in a study of T cell responses to AZD1222 COVID-19 vaccine. TCRdb's copy holds only in-frame clones and misses some; the assay was immunoSEQ multiplex PCR. The sample consists of some 150,000 clones, about 90% of them appearing once. The source material was peripheral blood, sampled on day 0 of AZD1222 vaccination. The receptors were gathered from an adult in good health.

The CDR3 nucleotides are TGTGCCAGCAGCTTGTACAGGGAGGCCGGGGAGCTGTTTTTT. Protein sequence: CASSLYREAGELFF. The gene calls are TRBV7-9 and TRBJ2-2; possibly TRBD1 or TRBD2 for D (6 bases each). V was clipped by 3 bases and J by 6 bases, with 11 bases between them. The CDR3 runs to 14 residues. Per the germline V gene, CDR1 is SEHNR and CDR2 is FQNEAQ (reference sequence).

The genes are TRBV7-2 and TRBJ2-5; 7 bases fit TRBD1. Germline V gene sequence: CDR1 SGHTA, CDR2 FQGNSA. The V and J ends lost 3 bases and 4 bases, in that order; junction bases with no gene match: 5. The CDR3 runs 14 residues. CDR3 sequence (DNA): TGTGCCAGCAGCTTGGGGACAGCAGCAGAGACCCAGTACTTC. As protein: CASSLGTAAETQYF.

This chain joins TRBV2 and TRBJ2-1; tentative D call: TRBD1 (6 bases). CDR1 is SNHLY and CDR2 is FYNNEI in the germline V gene. The CDR3 is 15 residues long. The V end lost 5 bases, the J end lost 0 bases, and 11 bases lay between the germline ends. The CDR3 nucleotides read TGTGCCAGCAGTCTTCAGGGGAGCTCCTACAATGAGCAGTTCTTC. This gives the protein CASSLQGSSYNEQFF.

The chain carries TRBV5-5 and TRBJ1-2; D call uncertain. The germline gives CDR1 SGHKS, CDR2 YYEKEE (reference sequence). Trimming cost V 4 bases and J 4 bases, with 11 bases left between them. There are 13 residues in the CDR3. For the CDR3, the DNA is TGTGCCAGCAGCCTGACGAAGGGCTATGGCTACACCTTC. This codes for CASSLTKGYGYTF.

The J gene is TRBJ1-1, the V gene TRBV19, with D possibly matching TRBD1 (5 bases). The CDR3 consists of 14 residues. The V and J ends lost 6 bases and 0 bases respectively, with 11 bases between them. CDR1 is LNHDA and CDR2 is SQIVND in the germline V gene (reference sequence). The CDR3 DNA reads as TGTGCCAGTAGGTTAGGGACGGTGAACACTGAAGCTTTCTTT. Residues: CASRLGTVNTEAFF.

The chain recombines TRBV4-2 with TRBJ2-7; D is uncertain. V gave up 2 bases and J gave up 2 bases, with 13 bases separating them. This CDR3 contains 15 residues. The germline gives CDR1 LGHNA, CDR2 YNFKEQ. CDR3 nucleotides: TGTGCCAGCAGCCAAACGGATCTAGAGCCCTACGAGCAGTACTTC. Residues: CASSQTDLEPYEQYF.

This clone was observed once. V usage is TRBV12-3 or TRBV12-4 and J usage is TRBJ1-5, with D possibly being TRBD1 (5 bases). The CDR3 has 12 amino acids. V shed 7 bases and J shed 7 bases, with 11 bases lying between them. This CDR3 is CASTHWGQPQHF. The CDR3 DNA reads as TGTGCCAGCACCCACTGGGGGCAGCCCCAGCATTTT.

The rearrangement uses TRBV10-3 and TRBJ2-1; TRBD2 is a possible D gene (6 bases). Germline-derived CDR1 and CDR2 are ENHRY and SYGVKD. The CDR3 has 12 residues. The V and J ends lost 8 bases and 2 bases respectively, with 7 bases between them. CDR3 coding DNA: TGTGCCATCGGCGGGGCCTACAATGAGCAGTTCTTC. It encodes CAIGGAYNEQFF.

The genes are TRBV27 and TRBJ1-1; D is unclear. Looked up from germline, CDR1 is MNHEY and CDR2 is SMNVEV (reference sequence). Trimming pared 0 bases from V and 0 bases from J, leaving 2 bases between. There are 13 residues in the CDR3. The CDR3 is CASSLSLNTEAFF. As DNA, the CDR3 is TGTGCCAGCAGTTTATCGCTGAACACTGAAGCTTTCTTT.

This chain connects TRBV21-1 to TRBJ2-7. TRBV21-1 is flagged as a pseudogene. CDR3 size: 15 residues. In DNA, the CDR3 is TGTGCCAGCAGCAAAGCGGGGACCACATACTACGAGCAGTACTTC. Its protein product is CASSKAGTTYYEQYF.

The V call is TRBV18, the J call TRBJ1-2, with D hard to call. V was shortened by 0 bases and J by 6 bases, with 14 bases between the two germline ends. The CDR3 runs 15 residues. Germline V CDR1 and CDR2: KGHSH, LQKENI. The CDR3 reads CASSPPAGIGDGYTF. DNA of the CDR3: TGTGCCAGCTCACCACCTGCCGGAATTGGTGATGGCTACACCTTC.

The CDR3 DNA sequence: TGCGCCAGCAGCCCATCGCGGGGGGCTACCCCGGGCGAGCAGTACTTC. It yields the protein CASSPSRGATPGEQYF. The rearrangement links TRBV4-3 to TRBJ2-7; 8 bases align to TRBD2. The CDR3 is 16 amino acids. V trimming: 4 bases; J trimming: 6 bases; junction bases outside the gene matches: 14. The germline V gene encodes CDR1 LGHNA and CDR2 YSLEER.

This clone was observed at least ten times. The chain carries TRBV7-6 and TRBJ2-1, with D unresolved. The CDR3 runs 15 residues. Germline lookup yields CDR1 SGHVS and CDR2 FNYEAQ. Trimming shortened V by 0 bases and J by 0 bases, and 6 bases separated the two germline ends. This chain's CDR3 is CASSLAVSSYNEQFF. CDR3 in DNA: TGTGCCAGCAGCTTAGCTGTCAGCTCCTACAATGAGCAGTTCTTC. Drawing the rest from reference TRBV7-6 and TRBJ2-1, the complete variable domain is GAGVSQSPRYKVTKRGQDVALRCDPISGHVSLYWYRQALGQGPEFLTYFNYEAQQDKSGLPNDRFSAERPEGSISTLTIQRTEQRDSAMYRCASSLAVSSYNEQFFGPGTRLTVL.

The chain has TRBV20-1 and TRBJ2-5, with D unclear. Between the trimmed V and J ends, which lost 6 bases and 2 bases, there was a span of 4 bases. CDR1 DFQATT and CDR2 SNEGSKA come from the germline V gene (reference sequence). This CDR3 contains 10 residues. CDR3 sequence: CSAGQETQYF. CDR3 sequence (DNA): TGCAGTGCGGGTCAAGAGACCCAGTACTTC.

The chain has TRBV3-1 (or the pseudogene TRBV3-2) and TRBJ2-7; 7 bases match TRBD2. V gave up 0 bases and J gave up 4 bases; unmatched junction bases: 12. The CDR3 covers 17 residues. The germline V gene has CDR1 LGHDT and CDR2 YNNKEL (reference sequence). CDR3 residues: CASSQDRGYSGVYEQYF. Here the CDR3 DNA reads TGTGCCAGCAGCCAAGATCGAGGGTACAGCGGGGTGTACGAGCAGTACTTC.